This T cell receptor beta chain was captured in a study of vaccination effects on CD4 cells after COVID-19. Study-level background: Vaccine administered to participants consisted of two doses of either BNT162b2 or mRNA-1273.

Findings and limits, study-wide: Sampling in the study covered few convalescent patients and included no early post-infection timepoints. Spike-reactive clones detected post-vaccine in convalescents consisted mainly of new vaccine-induced clones. The study found marked clonal contraction of infection- and vaccine-induced clones late after vaccination.

Under the ViraFEST assay, PBMC were stimulated with viral peptide pools so that antigen-specific CD4+ T cells expanded. Sequencing was performed afterwards. On roughly day 9 of culture, CD4+ T cells were separated out. This person's SARS-CoV-2 infection, confirmed by PCR, occurred between March and December 2020. Profiled with immunoSEQ multiplex PCR; TCRdb holds only in-frame clones, not every one. The sample lists 20,000 to 25,000 clones, 70% to 85% occurring once. In regard to this clone: Antigen: not known.

Germline V CDR1 and CDR2: MGHDK, SYGVNS. Trimming pared 8 bases from V and 4 bases from J, leaving 23 bases between. The CDR3 covers 16 residues. Sequences were derived from CD4+ T cells from PBMCs cultured with a peptide pool, sampled before COVID-19 vaccination. V and J are TRBV25-1 and TRBJ1-1; D might be TRBD1 (6 bases). This sequence was found in a human donor who had a prior SARS-CoV-2 infection. In DNA form, the CDR3 reads TGTGCCAGCGGAGAGATAAAGGGGGTAATGGGCACTGAAGCTTTCTTT. It specifies CASGEIKGVMGTEAFF.